This T cell receptor beta chain was identified during a study of T cells expressing NK-cell markers. Reprocessing the 5' RACE reads, TCRdb reports a single entry for every CDR3 protein and omits DNA. The sample table sets out approximately 420,000 distinct CDR3 sequences. The CDR3 has 18 residues. Germline CDR1 reads MGHRA; CDR2 reads YSYEKL. The sequence was obtained from a woman between 45 and 65 years old in good health. Sequenced material: blood T cells: a sorted CD56 or NKG2C T cell subset, CD4+ or CD8+ T cells, or bulk PBMC T cells (not recorded which). The gene calls are TRBV4-1 and TRBJ2-2; the TCRdb D gene call, TRBD2, has no DNA to confirm it. This CDR3 is CASSQPPGYPTSAGELFF.